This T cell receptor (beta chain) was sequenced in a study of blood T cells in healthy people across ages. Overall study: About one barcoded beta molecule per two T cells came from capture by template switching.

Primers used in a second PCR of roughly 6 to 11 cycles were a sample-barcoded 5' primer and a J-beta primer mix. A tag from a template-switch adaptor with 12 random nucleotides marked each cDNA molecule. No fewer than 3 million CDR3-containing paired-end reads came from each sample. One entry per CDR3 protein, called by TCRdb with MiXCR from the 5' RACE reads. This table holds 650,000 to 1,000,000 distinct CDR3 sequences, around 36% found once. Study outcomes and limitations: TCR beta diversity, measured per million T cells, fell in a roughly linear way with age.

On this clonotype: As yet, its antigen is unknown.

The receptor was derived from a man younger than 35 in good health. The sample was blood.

The CDR3 spells CASSTTAYEAFF. The CDR3 coding sequence is TGTGCCAGCTCGACCACGGCCTATGAAGCTTTCTTT. V gene TRBV18 combines with J gene TRBJ1-1; D uncertain. From germline, CDR1 is KGHSH and CDR2 LQKENI. This CDR3 region has 12 residues. V lost 6 bases and J lost 7, with 12 bases in between.